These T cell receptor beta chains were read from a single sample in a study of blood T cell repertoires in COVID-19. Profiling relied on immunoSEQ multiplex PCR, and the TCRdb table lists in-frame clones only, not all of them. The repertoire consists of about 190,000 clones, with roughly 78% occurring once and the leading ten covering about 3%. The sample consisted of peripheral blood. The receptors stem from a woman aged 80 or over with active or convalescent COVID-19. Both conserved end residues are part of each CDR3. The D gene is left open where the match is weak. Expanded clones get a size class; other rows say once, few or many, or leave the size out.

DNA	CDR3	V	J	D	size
TGTGCCAGCAGTTTAGAGTTGAGACAGCCCCAGCATTTT	CASSLELRQPQHF	TRBV12-3/TRBV12-4	TRBJ1-5	NA	NA
TGTGCCAGCAGTTACCTCGGGAGCACAGATACGCAGTATTTT	CASSYLGSTDTQYF	TRBV6-5	TRBJ2-3	NA	few
TGTGCCAGCAGTGACTTTAGGGGTGAGCAGTTCTTC	CASSDFRGEQFF	TRBV6-4	TRBJ2-1	NA	NA
TGTGCCAGCAGTTACTCTACAGGGGGCAATCAGCCCCAGCATTTT	CASSYSTGGNQPQHF	TRBV6-2/TRBV6-3	TRBJ1-5	TRBD1	NA
TGTGCCAGCTCACCACGGACAGATTCCTACGAGCAGTACTTC	CASSPRTDSYEQYF	TRBV18	TRBJ2-7	NA	once
TGTGCCAGCAGTTGGGGGAACGGGGGGGCGAATGAGCAGTTCTTC	CASSWGNGGANEQFF	TRBV28	TRBJ2-1	TRBD2	NA
TGCGCCAGCAGCCTAAGGGGCTCTGGAAACACCATATATTTT	CASSLRGSGNTIYF	TRBV5-1	TRBJ1-3	NA	NA
TGTGCCAGCAGCGTTTCCACAGGCCAAGAGACCCAGTACTTC	CASSVSTGQETQYF	TRBV9	TRBJ2-5	NA	once
TGTGCCACTACAAAACATGCACCCGGCCAGGGGGGTCGGGAGACCCAGTACTTC	CATTKHAPGQGGRETQYF	TRBV21-1	TRBJ2-5	NA	NA
TGTGCCAGCAGCTTATTGGGCCCGTCCTACGAGCAGTACTTC	CASSLLGPSYEQYF	TRBV7-2	TRBJ2-7	NA	NA
TGCGCCAGCAGGGGGGCCGGTAGCACAGATACGCAGTATTTT	CASRGAGSTDTQYF	TRBV5-1	TRBJ2-3	NA	NA
TGTGCCAGCAGCGTACGGGGGGCCGGTCACGAGCAGTACTTC	CASSVRGAGHEQYF	TRBV9	TRBJ2-7	NA	NA